Listed below are T cell receptor beta chains from one sample, sequenced in a study of T cells in localized non-small cell lung cancer. TCRdb's copy holds only in-frame clones and misses some; the assay was immunoSEQ multiplex PCR. This sample has 1,500 to 2,000 clones; 24% occur once, and the top ten carry approximately 17%. This specimen was normal lung tissue next to the tumor, taken before any cancer treatment. These receptor sequences come from a female donor older than 55 with stage I lung adenocarcinoma. The CDR3 runs from the conserved cysteine through the conserved F or W. Fields, in order: V gene, CDR3 length, clone size, D gene, J gene, CDR3 DNA, CDR3 protein. A D gene is named only where the DNA matches it firmly. Rows give clone size only sometimes, using once, few, many, or a class for an expanded clone.

TRBV14	17	.	TRBD2	TRBJ2-3	TGTGCCAGCAGCCAGCATGGACTAGCCCGTTCACCAGATACGCAGTATTTT	CASSQHGLARSPDTQYF
TRBV11-3	14	medium-sized	.	TRBJ1-1	TGTGCCAGCAGCCTCGGGGGACGGAACACTGAAGCTTTCTTT	CASSLGGRNTEAFF
TRBV11-3	19	.	.	TRBJ1-2	TGTGCCAGCAGCTTTGAATCTGCTCCGGGACGGAGGAATAACTATGGCTACACCTTC	CASSFESAPGRRNNYGYTF
TRBV11-3	14	.	.	TRBJ1-5	TGTGCCAGCAGCTTACAGGGGAGCAATCAGCCCCAGCATTTT	CASSLQGSNQPQHF
TRBV11-3	15	.	TRBD1	TRBJ1-1	TGTGCCAGCAGCCTCCCGACAGGGAAATCAACTGAAGCTTTCTTT	CASSLPTGKSTEAFF
TRBV9	14	few	.	TRBJ1-4	TGTGCCAGCAGCGTAGGGACACCTAATGAAAAACTGTTTTTT	CASSVGTPNEKLFF
TRBV14	13	.	.	TRBJ2-7	TGTGCCAGCAGCCGCCAGAGGACGCACGAGCAGTACTTC	CASSRQRTHEQYF
TRBV6-8	12	.	.	TRBJ1-1	TGTGCCAGCAGCCTGGCCCTCACTGAAGCTTTCTTT	CASSLALTEAFF
TRBV11-3	15	medium-sized	TRBD1	TRBJ2-7	TGTGCCAGCAGCGCAGACAGGGGCTACTCCTACGAGCAGTACTTC	CASSADRGYSYEQYF
TRBV9	15	medium-sized	.	TRBJ2-2	TGTGCCAGCAGCTTTGGGACAACGAACACCGGGGAGCTGTTTTTT	CASSFGTTNTGELFF
TRBV19	15	.	TRBD1	TRBJ1-2	TGTGCCAGTAGCATCGGACAGGGGGCACCGGCTGGCTACACCTTC	CASSIGQGAPAGYTF
TRBV19	13	.	.	TRBJ2-5	TGTGCCAGTAGTATAAGTCTGGGTGGGACCCAGTACTTC	CASSISLGGTQYF
TRBV11-3	16	large	.	TRBJ2-1	TGTGCCAGCAGCTTAATAGGGATCAGCTCCTACAATGAGCAGTTCTTC	CASSLIGISSYNEQFF
TRBV15	16	few	.	TRBJ1-1	TGTGCCACCAGCAGAGACCGGGGTGAAGGGAACACTGAAGCTTTCTTT	CATSRDRGEGNTEAFF
TRBV12-2	15	few	.	TRBJ1-1	TGTGCCACGGCAAGGGTCGGGACCTCTCTATCCGAAGCTTTCTTT	CATARVGTSLSEAFF
TRBV30	12	.	.	TRBJ2-7	TGTGCCTGGAGGGCAGGGACCTACGAGCAGTACTTC	CAWRAGTYEQYF
TRBV11-3	16	.	TRBD2	TRBJ2-2	TGTGCCAGCAGCTTAATACTAGCGGGAGCCCCCGGGGAGCTGTTTTTT	CASSLILAGAPGELFF
TRBV5-1	16	.	TRBD2	TRBJ2-6	TGCGCCAGCAGCCAGCTAGCGGGAGCAGGGGCCAACGTCCTGACTTTC	CASSQLAGAGANVLTF
TRBV6-8	13	.	.	TRBJ1-2	TGTGCCAGCAGCTCCGACCCAGCAGCTGGCTACACCTTC	CASSSDPAAGYTF
TRBV23-1	13	medium-sized	.	TRBJ1-1	TGCGCCAGCAGATACGATCTGAACACTGAAGCTTTCTTT	CASRYDLNTEAFF
TRBV15	14	.	TRBD1	TRBJ1-2	TGTGCCACCAGCAAAGCCTGGGACAGGGGTGGCTACACCTTC	CATSKAWDRGGYTF
TRBV10-3	12	large	.	TRBJ1-1	TGTGCCATCAGTGAGAAGGGCTTTGAAGCTTTCTTT	CAISEKGFEAFF
TRBV18	13	.	.	TRBJ1-1	TGTGCCAGCTCACCAAGGATTGATGGTGAAGCTTTCTTT	CASSPRIDGEAFF
TRBV6-8	14	few	.	TRBJ1-1	TGTGCCAGCATAGAGGGGCAGGGGAACACTGAAGCTTTCTTT	CASIEGQGNTEAFF
TRBV6-8	13	.	.	TRBJ2-2	TGTGCCAGCAGTTTTTATGAGCGCGGGGAGCTGTTTTTT	CASSFYERGELFF
TRBV11-3	15	few	TRBD2	TRBJ2-1	TGTGCCAGCAGCTTGGACGGACTAGGGCTCAATGAGCAGTTCTTC	CASSLDGLGLNEQFF
TRBV9	12	few	.	TRBJ2-7	TGTGCCAGCAGTGAAGCTCCCTACGAGCAGTACTTC	CASSEAPYEQYF
TRBV9	15	.	.	TRBJ2-2	TGTGCCAGCAGCGTAGGTCCGAGGACACACGGGGAGCTGTTTTTT	CASSVGPRTHGELFF
TRBV11-3	14	large	.	TRBJ2-2	TGTGCCAGCAGCCACCCATCAGACACCGGGGAGCTGTTTTTT	CASSHPSDTGELFF
TRBV6-8	17	few	.	TRBJ1-6	TGTGCCAGCAGTTACTCGAGCCCAAACCAAAATAATTCACCCCTCCACTTT	CASSYSSPNQNNSPLHF
TRBV11-3	15	.	.	TRBJ2-7	TGTGCCAGCAGCTTAGTACCGGGAAGCTCCTACGAGCAGTACTTC	CASSLVPGSSYEQYF
TRBV11-3	16	few	TRBD2	TRBJ2-1	TGTGCCAGCAGCTTGTTCGTAGGACTAGCGGGAACAGAGCAGTTCTTC	CASSLFVGLAGTEQFF
TRBV29-1	12	few	.	TRBJ1-3	TGCAGCGTTGGTACGTTTGGAAACACCATATATTTT	CSVGTFGNTIYF
TRBV6-8	14	few	.	TRBJ1-2	TGTGCCAGCACTACTAACCCCGGGAAAGGGGGCTACACCTTC	CASTTNPGKGGYTF
TRBV19	15	.	.	TRBJ2-5	TGTGCCAGTAGTATCGGACAGAGGGGGCAAGAGACCCAGTACTTC	CASSIGQRGQETQYF
TRBV19	14	.	TRBD1	TRBJ1-5	TGTGCCAGTAGTACATTCAGGGGGACTCAGCCCCAGCATTTT	CASSTFRGTQPQHF
TRBV11-3	15	medium-sized	.	TRBJ1-6	TGTGCCAGCAGCTTAGGCGGAATAGGGAATTCACCCCTCCACTTT	CASSLGGIGNSPLHF
TRBV19	12	.	.	TRBJ2-1	TGTGCCAGCAATATAGGGAGCCGGGAGCAGTTCTTC	CASNIGSREQFF
TRBV4-1	13	few	.	TRBJ2-3	TGCGCCAGCAGCCGCGGACAGCGCGATACGCAGTATTTT	CASSRGQRDTQYF
TRBV11-3	15	.	.	TRBJ2-5	TGTGCCAGCAGCTTCCGCCGACAGGCCCAAGAGACCCAGTACTTC	CASSFRRQAQETQYF
TRBV6-8	19	medium-sized	.	TRBJ1-5	TGTGCCAGCAGTTACTCTTCGCTAGTTTGGAGGGGTAAAGGACAGCCCCAGCATTTT	CASSYSSLVWRGKGQPQHF
TRBV6-8	16	.	TRBD1	TRBJ1-5	TGTGCCAGCAGGCTCGAAACAGGGGCTAGCAATCAGCCCCAGCATTTT	CASRLETGASNQPQHF
TRBV6-8	14	few	TRBD2	TRBJ2-7	TGTGCCAGCAGTTACTTCGGCGGGAGAATGGGGCAGTACTTC	CASSYFGGRMGQYF
TRBV6-8	14	few	TRBD2	TRBJ2-1	TGTGCCAGCAAGGGACTAGCGGAGGGGGGTGAGCAGTTCTTC	CASKGLAEGGEQFF
TRBV30	16	.	.	TRBJ1-1	TGTGCCTGGAGGGTTCAAGGACGGCCTCCTTACACTGAAGCTTTCTTT	CAWRVQGRPPYTEAFF